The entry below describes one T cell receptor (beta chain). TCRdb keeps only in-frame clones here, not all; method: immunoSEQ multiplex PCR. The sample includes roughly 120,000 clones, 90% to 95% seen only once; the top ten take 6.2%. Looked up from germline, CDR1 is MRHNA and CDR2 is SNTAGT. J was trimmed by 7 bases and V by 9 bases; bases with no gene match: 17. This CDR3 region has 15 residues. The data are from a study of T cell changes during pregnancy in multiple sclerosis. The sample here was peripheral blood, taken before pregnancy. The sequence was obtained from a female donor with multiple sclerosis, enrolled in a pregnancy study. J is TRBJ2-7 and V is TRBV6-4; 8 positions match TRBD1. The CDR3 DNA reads TGTGCCAGGGGACAGGAGGGACCGGTTTCTCTAGAGCAGTACTTC. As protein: CARGQEGPVSLEQYF.